The rows below give T cell receptor beta chains drawn from one sample of a study of T cell responses to AZD1222 COVID-19 vaccine. Measured with immunoSEQ multiplex PCR; TCRdb has only the in-frame clones, and not every one. The table lists around 63,000 clones, 85% of them singletons. The sample consisted of peripheral blood, taken on day 0 of AZD1222 vaccination. These receptors came from an adult in good health. The CDR3 runs from the conserved cysteine through the conserved F or W. Each record gives: D gene, clone size, J gene, V gene, CDR3 DNA, CDR3 protein. The D gene is left open where the match is weak. Only some rows state a clone size, as once, few, many or a class for expanded clones.

D gene: .; clone size: .; J gene: TRBJ1-2; V gene: TRBV19; CDR3 DNA: TGTGCCAGTAGGGGGAAGGGGCCTGACTATGGCTACACCTTC; CDR3 protein: CASRGKGPDYGYTF
D gene: .; clone size: .; J gene: TRBJ2-7; V gene: TRBV5-1; CDR3 DNA: TGCGCCAGCAGCTCCCCTGGGCCGACCAGCTCCTACGAGCAGTACTTC; CDR3 protein: CASSSPGPTSSYEQYF
D gene: .; clone size: few; J gene: TRBJ1-6; V gene: TRBV2; CDR3 DNA: TGTGCCAGCAGTGAAGGGTCCCTAGTCAGCTCACCCCTCCACTTT; CDR3 protein: CASSEGSLVSSPLHF
D gene: .; clone size: .; J gene: TRBJ1-1; V gene: TRBV6-5; CDR3 DNA: TGTGCCAGCAGGACCGCCGGGGACACTGAAGCTTTCTTT; CDR3 protein: CASRTAGDTEAFF
D gene: TRBD2; clone size: .; J gene: TRBJ2-1; V gene: TRBV28; CDR3 DNA: TGTGCCAGCCTAGCGGGGGGGCCGGGGAGTGAGCAGTTCTTC; CDR3 protein: CASLAGGPGSEQFF
D gene: TRBD1; clone size: .; J gene: TRBJ2-7; V gene: TRBV28; CDR3 DNA: TGTGCCAGCAGTTTGACAGGGCTCTACGAGCAGTACTTC; CDR3 protein: CASSLTGLYEQYF
D gene: .; clone size: .; J gene: TRBJ2-7; V gene: TRBV7-6; CDR3 DNA: TGTGCCAGCAGCTTAGGACAGGCCCTCATCTACGAGCAGTACTTC; CDR3 protein: CASSLGQALIYEQYF
D gene: .; clone size: .; J gene: TRBJ2-1; V gene: TRBV18; CDR3 DNA: TGTGCCAGCTCACCCAGACCCTCGTCGGGCAGGGGACAAATTCGGAATGAGCAGTTCTTC; CDR3 protein: CASSPRPSSGRGQIRNEQFF
D gene: .; clone size: .; J gene: TRBJ1-2; V gene: TRBV5-4; CDR3 DNA: TGTGCCAGCAGCGCGGGGGGGGTCCACTATGGCTACACCTTC; CDR3 protein: CASSAGGVHYGYTF
D gene: .; clone size: .; J gene: TRBJ1-4; V gene: TRBV6-1; CDR3 DNA: TGTGCCAGCAGTGAAACCAGGGTAGGAAAACTGTTTTTT; CDR3 protein: CASSETRVGKLFF
D gene: TRBD1; clone size: many; J gene: TRBJ2-7; V gene: TRBV6-4; CDR3 DNA: TGTGCCAGCAGTGACTACGGGGACAGTGGAAACTACGAGCAGTACTTC; CDR3 protein: CASSDYGDSGNYEQYF
D gene: .; clone size: once; J gene: TRBJ1-6; V gene: TRBV4-2; CDR3 DNA: TGTGCCAGCAGCCGAGAACCGGGAACATCTTCACCCCTCCACTTT; CDR3 protein: CASSREPGTSSPLHF
D gene: TRBD1; clone size: .; J gene: TRBJ1-4; V gene: TRBV7-9; CDR3 DNA: TGTGCCAGCAGCTTAGGCAGGGGGCAAGGTGAAAAACTGTTTTTT; CDR3 protein: CASSLGRGQGEKLFF
D gene: .; clone size: .; J gene: TRBJ1-2; V gene: TRBV29-1; CDR3 DNA: TGCAGCGTTGAATGGGGGTATGGCTACACCTTC; CDR3 protein: CSVEWGYGYTF
D gene: .; clone size: once; J gene: TRBJ1-4; V gene: TRBV10-3; CDR3 DNA: TGTGCCATCAGAAGATCAGGGCAGGCTAATGAAAAACTGTTTTTT; CDR3 protein: CAIRRSGQANEKLFF
D gene: .; clone size: .; J gene: TRBJ1-2; V gene: TRBV25-1; CDR3 DNA: TGTGCCAGCAGTAGTCTGCTTCAAGCCTGGGGCTACACCTTC; CDR3 protein: CASSSLLQAWGYTF
D gene: .; clone size: .; J gene: TRBJ2-1; V gene: TRBV7-9; CDR3 DNA: TGTGCCAGCAGAGACGGGAAGGGTAATGAGCAGTTCTTC; CDR3 protein: CASRDGKGNEQFF
D gene: .; clone size: .; J gene: TRBJ2-4; V gene: TRBV18; CDR3 DNA: TGTGCCAGCTCACCATCCGGGGCGAACCCACAGAGGATTCAGTACTTC; CDR3 protein: CASSPSGANPQRIQYF
D gene: .; clone size: .; J gene: TRBJ1-3; V gene: TRBV30; CDR3 DNA: TGTGCCTGGAGGAGGGGACAAGGGACATCTTCTGGAAACACCATATATTTT; CDR3 protein: CAWRRGQGTSSGNTIYF
D gene: .; clone size: .; J gene: TRBJ1-2; V gene: TRBV27; CDR3 DNA: TGTGCCAGCAGTCTGATCACCGGCTCAGGTTCAGTGTATGGCTACACCTTC; CDR3 protein: CASSLITGSGSVYGYTF
D gene: TRBD1; clone size: few; J gene: TRBJ2-5; V gene: TRBV4-1; CDR3 DNA: TGCGCCAGCAGCCAAGACGGGACAGTCGTCGGGACCCAGTACTTC; CDR3 protein: CASSQDGTVVGTQYF
D gene: .; clone size: .; J gene: TRBJ1-5; V gene: TRBV19; CDR3 DNA: TGTGCCAGTAGTATCGGACAGAGTAATAGCAATCAGCCCCAGCATTTT; CDR3 protein: CASSIGQSNSNQPQHF
D gene: .; clone size: .; J gene: TRBJ1-2; V gene: TRBV25-1; CDR3 DNA: TGTGCCAGCAGTGGATCGGGGAGGGATGGCTACACCTTC; CDR3 protein: CASSGSGRDGYTF
D gene: .; clone size: .; J gene: TRBJ1-2; V gene: TRBV28; CDR3 DNA: TGTGCCAGCAGTTTTCCAGGGATCTATGGCTACACCTTC; CDR3 protein: CASSFPGIYGYTF
D gene: .; clone size: .; J gene: TRBJ2-7; V gene: TRBV27; CDR3 DNA: TGTGCCAGCAGTTTATCGACAGTCTCCTACGAGCAGTACTTC; CDR3 protein: CASSLSTVSYEQYF
D gene: .; clone size: once; J gene: TRBJ1-4; V gene: TRBV2; CDR3 DNA: TGTGCCAGCACGGAAAGGGTAGAAGAAAAACTGTTTTTT; CDR3 protein: CASTERVEEKLFF
D gene: .; clone size: .; J gene: TRBJ2-3; V gene: TRBV5-4; CDR3 DNA: TGTGCCAGCAGCTACGATCAGCGGGCTAGCACAGATACGCAGTATTTT; CDR3 protein: CASSYDQRASTDTQYF
D gene: .; clone size: .; J gene: TRBJ1-5; V gene: TRBV5-1; CDR3 DNA: TGCGCCAGCAGCCGGTCCCCCAATCAGCCCCAGCATTTT; CDR3 protein: CASSRSPNQPQHF
D gene: .; clone size: .; J gene: TRBJ2-6; V gene: TRBV2; CDR3 DNA: TGTGCCAGCAAGAAAGGGTCTGGGGCCAACGTCCTGACTTTC; CDR3 protein: CASKKGSGANVLTF